Listed here are 29 T cell receptor beta chains from one sample, sequenced in a study of blood T cell repertoires in COVID-19. Assay used: immunoSEQ multiplex PCR; TCRdb lists only in-frame clones, some missing. The sample consists of 150,000 to 200,000 clones, approximately 83% of them appearing once. The specimen sequenced was peripheral blood. The source of these receptors is a man between 70 and 80 years old with active or convalescent COVID-19.

The chain joins TRBV7-2 to TRBJ2-7; 10 positions agree with TRBD1. The germline V gene encodes CDR1 SGHTA and CDR2 FQGNSA. V lost 3 bases and J lost 0; bases outside the gene matches: 5. The CDR3 is 16 residues long. The CDR3, as DNA: TGTGCCAGCAGCTTCCCGGGACAGGGGTACTCCTACGAGCAGTACTTC. It codes for CASSFPGQGYSYEQYF.

This clone occurred a few times. The rearrangement links TRBV5-1 to TRBJ2-3; TRBD2 might be the D (5 bases). The CDR3 spans 14 residues. Looked up from germline, CDR1 is SGHRS and CDR2 is YFSETQ. Trimming took 0 bases from V and 3 from J, leaving 8 bases between them. CDR3 protein: CASSLATGTDTQYF. CDR3 coding DNA: TGCGCCAGCAGCTTGGCTACGGGGACAGATACGCAGTATTTT.

J is TRBJ2-7 and V is TRBV7-9, with 8 bases aligning to TRBD1. V lost 5 bases, J lost 3 bases, and 3 bases stayed unmatched. Germline CDR1 is SEHNR and CDR2 is FQNEAQ (reference sequence). The CDR3 has 13 residues. The DNA for the CDR3 is TGTGCCAGCAGCCCAGGGGGCCGCTACGAGCAGTACTTC. As protein: CASSPGGRYEQYF.

J is TRBJ2-7 and V is TRBV4-1; 7 bases are shared with TRBD1. V dropped 0 bases and J dropped 3; count of bases not matched to a gene: 5. CDR3 length: 15 residues. Germline V gene data show CDR1 as MGHRA and CDR2 as YSYEKL. The CDR3 DNA follows: TGCGCCAGCAGCCAAGATAAGGGACAGATCTACGAGCAGTACTTC. This translates into CASSQDKGQIYEQYF.

A few counts support this clone. The genes are TRBV18 and TRBJ1-1, with unresolved D. From germline, CDR1 is KGHSH and CDR2 LQKENI. Deletions cut 3 bases from V and 2 bases from J, with 10 bases between. The CDR3 sequence is 14 residues long. The DNA for the CDR3 is TGTGCCAGCTCACCCGACACCGTTAACACTGAAGCTTTCTTT. Translating it yields CASSPDTVNTEAFF.

The chain links TRBV19 to TRBJ1-3; no clear D gene. This CDR3 contains 17 residues. Trimming took 5 bases from V and 0 from J, leaving 17 bases between them. Per germline, CDR1 LNHDA and CDR2 SQIVND (reference sequence). CDR3 in DNA: TGTGCCAGTAGTCCCCTCGGTACTTTGAGCTCTGGAAACACCATATATTTT. Residues: CASSPLGTLSSGNTIYF.

V gene TRBV24-1 combines with J gene TRBJ1-5; no clear D. The V and J ends lost 3 bases and 2 bases respectively, with 7 bases between them. The CDR3 length is 14 residues. CDR1 KGHDR and CDR2 SFDVKD come from the germline V gene. The CDR3 reads CATSDVEGNQPQHF. The CDR3 DNA is TGTGCCACCAGTGATGTGGAGGGCAATCAGCCCCAGCATTTT.

V and J are TRBV7-2 and TRBJ2-1, with 8 bases fitting TRBD1. From germline, CDR1 is SGHTA and CDR2 FQGNSA. The CDR3 covers 16 residues. V lost 5 bases to trimming and J lost 7 bases; unmatched junction nucleotides: 13. The CDR3 DNA reads TGTGCCAGCAGCCCCCGCTCCGGGACAGGTGTGAATGAGCAGTTCTTC. Translation gives CASSPRSGTGVNEQFF.

The chain's CDR3 is CASSSISSGNTIYF. The CDR3 nucleotides read TGTGCCAGCAGTTCCATCAGCTCTGGAAACACCATATATTTT. V and J are TRBV6-6 and TRBJ1-3; D unclear. Trimming took 4 bases from V and 0 from J, leaving 7 bases between them. The CDR3 contains 14 residues. Germline V gene lookup returns CDR1 MNHNY and CDR2 SVGAGI (reference sequence).

The chain combines TRBV4-3 with TRBJ2-7, with D perhaps TRBD2 (6 bases). CDR3 length: 15 residues. The germline V gene encodes CDR1 LGHNA and CDR2 YSLEER. V was shortened by 4 bases and J by 7 bases, with 20 bases between the two germline ends. The CDR3 region has the DNA TGCGCCAGCAGCCCACTCGCCGGAGGGTATGGGGAGCAGTACTTC. It codes for CASSPLAGGYGEQYF.

This clone was counted once. The chain links TRBV4-3 to TRBJ2-3; D may be TRBD2 (6 bases). The CDR3 is 16 residues long. Germline V lookup: CDR1 LGHNA, CDR2 YSLEER. V dropped 3 bases and J dropped 4 bases, with 17 bases sitting between them. CDR3 sequence: CASSQAGTPGADTQYF. The CDR3, as DNA: TGCGCCAGCAGCCAGGCCGGGACTCCAGGCGCAGATACGCAGTATTTT.

The chain uses TRBV27 and TRBJ2-7; TRBD2 matches at 8 bases. Trimming at V came to 6 bases and at J to 9 bases, leaving 16 bases not matched to a gene. Germline loops: CDR1 MNHEY, CDR2 SMNVEV (reference sequence). The CDR3 is 15 amino acids. This CDR3 reads CASSPLVSSGFVQYF. Written as DNA, the CDR3 is TGTGCCAGCAGCCCACTGGTCTCTAGCGGGTTCGTGCAGTACTTC.

The rearrangement joins TRBV27 to TRBJ1-2; 8 bases line up with TRBD1. The V gene's germline CDR1 is MNHEY and CDR2 SMNVEV (reference sequence). The V segment lost 3 bases and the J segment 4 bases; nucleotides outside the gene matches: 1. The CDR3 runs to 13 residues. The CDR3 protein is CASSFDRGYGYTF. The CDR3 DNA is TGTGCCAGCAGTTTTGACAGGGGCTATGGCTACACCTTC.

The chain has TRBV2 and TRBJ2-7; a possible D gene is TRBD2 (6 bases). The V end lost 8 bases, the J end lost 2 bases, and 19 bases lay between the germline ends. The germline V gene encodes CDR1 SNHLY and CDR2 FYNNEI. The CDR3 totals 15 residues. CDR3 loop: CASSAQGGITYEQYF. The CDR3 nucleotides read TGTGCCAGCTCTGCCCAGGGAGGTATCACCTACGAGCAGTACTTC.

The chain recombines TRBV3-1 (or the pseudogene TRBV3-2) with TRBJ2-5, with TRBD1 matching 8 bases. Trimming took 1 base from V and 6 from J; bases not matched to a gene: 7. Germline V lookup: CDR1 LGHDT, CDR2 YNNKEL (reference sequence). The CDR3 length is 15 residues. The CDR3 DNA follows: TGTGCCAGCAGCCAAGGGGCAGGGGGCGCGAAGACCCAGTACTTC. It encodes CASSQGAGGAKTQYF.

This clone was detected once. The rearrangement uses TRBV9 and TRBJ2-2; 7 bases align to TRBD1. V lost 3 bases and J lost 4; bases outside the gene matches: 6. The CDR3 sequence is 15 residues long. The germline V gene has CDR1 SGDLS and CDR2 YYNGEE. This chain's CDR3 is CASSGGQPPTGELFF. CDR3 DNA sequence: TGTGCCAGCAGCGGGGGACAGCCTCCCACCGGGGAGCTGTTTTTT.

The genes are TRBV7-8 and TRBJ1-2; the match to TRBD1 covers 9 bases. Germline CDR1 reads SGHVS; CDR2 reads FQNEAQ. The CDR3 length is 18 residues. After removal of 6 bases from V and 5 bases from J, the junction contained 19 bases not matched to a gene. The CDR3 region has the DNA TGTGCCAGCAGTCCATCCGGGACAGGGATTGGTTCTCGTTATGGCTACACCTTC. Its translation is CASSPSGTGIGSRYGYTF.

The chain recombines TRBV5-1 with TRBJ1-2; maybe TRBD1 (5 bases). V lost 2 bases and J 0 bases, leaving 11 bases between the germline ends. CDR1 SGHRS and CDR2 YFSETQ come from the germline V gene. The CDR3 is 15 amino acids. The CDR3 protein is CASSLDSLANYGYTF. Here the CDR3 DNA reads TGCGCCAGCAGCTTAGACAGTTTAGCTAACTATGGCTACACCTTC.

The genes are TRBV6-2 or TRBV6-3 and TRBJ2-7, with 10 bases that match TRBD1. Per the germline V gene, CDR1 is MNHEY and CDR2 is SVGEGT. This CDR3 is 15 amino acids long. J was trimmed by 3 bases and V by 4 bases; bases with no gene match: 6. CDR3 in DNA: TGTGCCAGCAGTTCCCCGGACAGGGGGGACTACGAGCAGTACTTC. It specifies CASSSPDRGDYEQYF.

The gene calls are TRBV6-2 or TRBV6-3 and TRBJ1-6; the D is unclear. V lost 2 bases to trimming and J lost 2 bases, with 10 bases between them. CDR3 size: 16 residues. Germline CDR1 is MNHEY and CDR2 is SVGEGT. The CDR3 spells CASSYVGGAYNSPLHF. In nucleotides, the CDR3 is TGTGCCAGCAGTTACGTTGGAGGAGCCTATAATTCACCCCTCCACTTT.

This chain joins TRBV19 and TRBJ1-1; 7 nucleotides align to TRBD1. Looked up from germline, CDR1 is LNHDA and CDR2 is SQIVND (reference sequence). V lost 1 base, J lost 10 bases, and 9 bases stayed unmatched. The CDR3 consists of 14 residues. CDR3 sequence reads: CASSIGQGGSGAFF. The DNA of the CDR3 is TGTGCCAGTAGTATAGGACAGGGAGGAAGCGGAGCTTTCTTT.

The chain combines TRBV19 with TRBJ1-5; TRBD1 is a possible D gene (6 bases). Per germline, CDR1 LNHDA and CDR2 SQIVND (reference sequence). V lost 4 bases, J lost 9 bases, and 16 bases lay in between. The CDR3 length is 14 residues. The CDR3 is CASSNRQALGPQHF. The CDR3 nucleotides read TGTGCCAGTAGTAACCGACAGGCCCTCGGGCCCCAGCATTTT.

This chain uses TRBV3-1 (or the pseudogene TRBV3-2) with TRBJ2-2; maybe TRBD2 (6 bases). The germline V gene has CDR1 LGHDT and CDR2 YNNKEL (reference sequence). The CDR3 length is 15 residues. V dropped 1 base and J dropped 5 bases, with 11 bases sitting between them. CDR3 loop: CASSQVVSGTGELFF. CDR3 DNA sequence: TGTGCCAGCAGCCAAGTCGTTAGCGGAACCGGGGAGCTGTTTTTT.

The chain employs TRBV5-4 and TRBJ2-5; D is perhaps TRBD1 (5 bases). V shed 4 bases and J shed 1 base, with 11 bases lying between them. The CDR3 contains 14 residues. Germline V CDR1 and CDR2: SGHNT, YYREEE (reference sequence). The CDR3 reads CASSHWTRQETQYF. Here the CDR3 DNA reads TGTGCCAGCAGCCATTGGACACGCCAAGAGACCCAGTACTTC. The variable domain in full, completed from reference TRBV5-4 and TRBJ2-5, reads ETGVTQSPTHLIKTRGQQVTLRCSSQSGHNTVSWYQQALGQGPQFIFQYYREEENGRGNFPPRFSGLQFPNYSSELNVNALELDDSALYLCASSHWTRQETQYFGPGTRLLVL.

This chain joins TRBV7-3 and TRBJ2-1; 10 nucleotides agree with TRBD2. Germline CDR1 reads SGHTA; CDR2 reads FQGTGA. The ends lost 0 bases at V and 2 bases at J; junction bases unmatched: 7. The CDR3 length is 18 residues. The chain's CDR3 is CASSLTGLAGVPYNEQFF. The CDR3 DNA is TGTGCCAGCAGCTTAACTGGGCTAGCGGGAGTTCCCTACAATGAGCAGTTCTTC. The full variable domain, with the rest looked up from reference TRBV7-3 and TRBJ2-1, is GAGVSQTPSNKVTEKGKYVELRCDPISGHTALYWYRQSLGQGPEFLIYFQGTGAADDSGLPNDRFFAVRPEGSVSTLKIQRTERGDSAVYLCASSLTGLAGVPYNEQFFGPGTRLTVL.

This clone appeared a single time. In DNA form, the CDR3 reads TGTGCCAGCAGTTACTGGACAGGGGGAAATTCACCCCTCCACTTT. Translation gives CASSYWTGGNSPLHF. The chain links TRBV6-5 to TRBJ1-6; 10 bases map to TRBD1. Per the germline V gene, CDR1 is MNHEY and CDR2 is SVGAGI. This CDR3 has 15 residues. The V gene end was trimmed by 1 base and the J gene end by 7 bases; junction bases not matched to a gene: 1.

The chain couples TRBV25-1 to TRBJ2-7, with 10 nucleotides matching TRBD1. This CDR3 has 14 residues. V lost 2 bases to trimming and J lost 7 bases; unmatched junction nucleotides: 5. Germline values: CDR1 MGHDK, CDR2 SYGVNS. The CDR3 region is CASSEVGTGDEQYF. The CDR3 DNA sequence: TGTGCCAGCAGTGAAGTTGGGACAGGGGATGAGCAGTACTTC.

The chain has TRBV15 and TRBJ2-5, with D possibly being TRBD2 (6 bases). CDR1 and CDR2 from the germline V gene are LNHNV and YYDKDF (reference sequence). The V and J ends lost 1 base and 4 bases respectively, with 10 bases between them. This CDR3 region has 14 residues. The CDR3 coding sequence is TGTGCCACCAGCAGAGTGGGGGGAGTAGAGACCCAGTACTTC. Translated, it gives CATSRVGGVETQYF.

This clone appeared a few times. V and J are TRBV5-1 and TRBJ1-1; TRBD1 matches at 8 bases. The CDR3 runs 15 residues. Germline loops: CDR1 SGHRS, CDR2 YFSETQ. Germline trimming cut 6 bases from V and 7 bases from J; bases unmatched to any gene: 14. DNA of the CDR3: TGCGCCAGCAAACGTGGACAGGGCGGATTTAATGAAGCTTTCTTT. Its protein product is CASKRGQGGFNEAFF.